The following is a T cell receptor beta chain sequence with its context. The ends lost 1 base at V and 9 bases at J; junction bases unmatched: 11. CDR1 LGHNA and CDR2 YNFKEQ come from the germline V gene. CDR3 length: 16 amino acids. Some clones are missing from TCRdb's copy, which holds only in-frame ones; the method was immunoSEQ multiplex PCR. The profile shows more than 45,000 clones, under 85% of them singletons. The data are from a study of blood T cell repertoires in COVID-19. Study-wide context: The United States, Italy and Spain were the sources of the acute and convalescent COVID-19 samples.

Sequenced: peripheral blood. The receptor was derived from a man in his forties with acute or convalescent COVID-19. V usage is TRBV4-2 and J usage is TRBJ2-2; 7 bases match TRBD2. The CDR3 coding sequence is TGTGCCAGCAGCCAAGTAGGTGGCGGGAGAGTCCGGGAGCTGTTTTTT. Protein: CASSQVGGGRVRELFF.